This TCR beta chain was observed in a study of shared clonotypes between healthy human individuals. Details on this clone: The antigen remains unidentified.

Positively selected for CCR7, the CD45RO-negative cells used as naive CD8 cells excluded terminally differentiated effector memory CD45RA+ cells. Around 30,000 T cell genomes, or approximately 0.2 ug DNA, went into the sorted-subset replicate PCRs. TCRdb's copy holds only in-frame clones and misses some; the assay was immunoSEQ multiplex PCR. The table includes 550,000 to 600,000 clones, 95% to 98% detected once. The germline V gene encodes CDR1 SQVTM and CDR2 ANQGSEA. The CDR3 extends over 13 amino acids. The ends lost 8 bases at V and 6 bases at J; junction bases unmatched: 4. Study observations and caveats: The diversity represented, both genetic and in exposure history, was limited by few donors.

The sample taken for sequencing was naive CD8+ T cells sorted from blood. This receptor was identified in a man aged 30 to 39 in good health. The genes are TRBV29-1 and TRBJ2-1; 13 nucleotides match TRBD2. The CDR3 DNA sequence: TGCAGCCTTTGGACTAGCGGGAGCAATGAGCAGTTCTTC. As protein: CSLWTSGSNEQFF.